This section outlines one T cell receptor beta chain sequence together with its context. Antigen specificity is unknown. These data come from a study of T cell responses to AZD1222 COVID-19 vaccine. Study conclusions and caveats: Spike-specific TCR breadth and depth grew following two AZD1222 doses. Among the donors, most were white British and more were female, and clonal diversity was possibly underestimated.

Clones were sequenced by immunoSEQ multiplex PCR, and TCRdb holds only the in-frame ones, with some missing. The sample consists of over 100,000 clones, nearly 90% of them appearing once. The CDR3 contains 14 residues. Germline V gene lookup returns CDR1 MNHEY and CDR2 SVGEGT. V shed 3 bases and J 6 bases; nucleotides not matched to a gene: 3. This chain links TRBV6-2 or TRBV6-3 with TRBJ2-1, with TRBD2 matching over 9 bases. The sequencing here drew on peripheral blood, taken on day 0 of AZD1222 vaccination. The receptor comes from an adult in good health. This CDR3 is CASSYLAGSNEQFF. As DNA, the CDR3 is TGTGCCAGCAGTTATCTAGCGGGAAGCAATGAGCAGTTCTTC.